These 21 T cell receptor beta chains share one sample of origin, sequenced in a study of blood T cell repertoires in COVID-19. This table comes from immunoSEQ multiplex PCR, and its TCRdb copy is limited to in-frame clones, with some not included. The data hold some 220,000 clones, with approximately 83% observed a single time. Material: peripheral blood. The receptors were sampled from a woman in her 30s who had recovered from COVID-19.

V and J are TRBV11-2 and TRBJ2-5; D gene ambiguous. There are 13 residues in the CDR3. In germline, CDR1 is SGHAT, CDR2 FQNNGV. The V gene lost 6 bases and the J gene lost 4 bases, with 12 bases spanning the gap. The CDR3 sequence: CASSRVRGETQYF. The CDR3 nucleotides read TGTGCCAGCAGTCGGGTCCGAGGAGAGACCCAGTACTTC.

This sequence joins TRBV7-9 and TRBJ2-5; 12 positions agree with TRBD2. Germline V gene lookup returns CDR1 SEHNR and CDR2 FQNEAQ (reference sequence). The CDR3 totals 13 residues. V was pared by 10 bases and J by 3 bases, with 3 bases of the junction left unmatched. DNA of the CDR3: TGTGCCAATAGACTAGCGGGGGAAGAGACCCAGTACTTC. Encoded protein: CANRLAGEETQYF.

This rearrangement joins TRBV11-2 to TRBJ2-5, with TRBD2 matching over 16 bases. With V trimmed by 5 bases and J by 5 bases, 8 bases remained unmatched. Germline V gene sequence: CDR1 SGHAT, CDR2 FQNNGV. This CDR3 has 17 residues. CDR3 amino acids: CASSQGTSGRASETQYF. DNA for the CDR3: TGTGCCAGCAGCCAGGGGACTAGCGGGAGGGCCTCCGAGACCCAGTACTTC.

This chain uses TRBV6-2 or TRBV6-3 with TRBJ1-6; possible D gene TRBD1, 6 bases. The CDR3 consists of 13 residues. Trimming pared 4 bases from V and 8 bases from J, leaving 9 bases between. Germline V gene lookup returns CDR1 MNHEY and CDR2 SVGEGT. In DNA form, the CDR3 reads TGTGCCAGCAGTTCCACAGGGTATTCACCCCTCCACTTT. As protein: CASSSTGYSPLHF.

J is TRBJ2-2 and V is TRBV5-1; D may be TRBD2 (6 bases). V was trimmed by 7 bases and J by 4 bases, leaving 14 bases between them. The V gene's germline CDR1 is SGHRS and CDR2 YFSETQ. This CDR3 has 14 amino acids. The CDR3 coding sequence is TGCGCCAGCGGGAGCGGGCAGAGCACCGGGGAGCTGTTTTTT. It codes for CASGSGQSTGELFF. The full variable domain, in which reference TRBV5-1 and TRBJ2-2 provide the parts outside the CDR3, is KAGVTQTPRYLIKTRGQQVTLSCSPISGHRSVSWYQQTPGQGLQFLFEYFSETQRNKGNFPGRFSGRQFSNSRSEMNVSTLELGDSALYLCASGSGQSTGELFFGEGSRLTVL.

This clone was observed a handful of times. The J gene is TRBJ2-7, the V gene TRBV4-2; 9 nucleotides match TRBD1. This CDR3 comprises 15 residues. The V segment lost 4 bases and the J segment 3 bases; nucleotides outside the gene matches: 7. Germline CDR1 and CDR2: LGHNA and YNFKEQ. The CDR3 DNA sequence: TGTGCCAGCAGCCCGGGGACAGGGTCCTTCTACGAGCAGTACTTC. Translating it yields CASSPGTGSFYEQYF.

V is TRBV2 and J is TRBJ1-1, with TRBD1 as a possible D gene (5 bases). Germline CDR1 and CDR2: SNHLY and FYNNEI. This CDR3 is built from 14 residues. The ends were cut back, 10 bases at V and 4 bases at J, with 19 bases in the middle. Here the CDR3 DNA reads TGTGCCACCCCATTTCAGGGAATCGGCACTGAAGCTTTCTTT. It specifies CATPFQGIGTEAFF.

CDR3 region: CASSGGQGYQPQHF. CDR3 coding DNA: TGTGCCAGTAGTGGGGGACAGGGTTATCAGCCCCAGCATTTT. The chain joins TRBV19 to TRBJ1-5, with TRBD1 matching over 9 bases. This CDR3 is 14 amino acids long. J was trimmed by 5 bases and V by 5 bases; bases with no gene match: 4. From germline, CDR1 is LNHDA and CDR2 SQIVND (reference sequence).

This clone was recorded only once. The chain links TRBV5-1 to TRBJ1-4; 8 bases are a match to TRBD1. The CDR3 runs 17 residues. The trim removed 3 bases at V and 7 bases at J, leaving 14 bases unmatched. The germline V gene has CDR1 SGHRS and CDR2 YFSETQ. Here the CDR3 DNA reads TGCGCCAGCAGCTCCGTCCCGGGACAGGTCCGGCGTGAAAAACTGTTTTTT. This codes for CASSSVPGQVRREKLFF. Full variable domain (outside the CDR3, taken from reference TRBV5-1 and TRBJ1-4): KAGVTQTPRYLIKTRGQQVTLSCSPISGHRSVSWYQQTPGQGLQFLFEYFSETQRNKGNFPGRFSGRQFSNSRSEMNVSTLELGDSALYLCASSSVPGQVRREKLFFGSGTQLSVL.

CDR3 residues: CASSSSEGGNIQYF. The CDR3 DNA reads as TGTGCCAGCAGTTCCTCCGAGGGCGGAAACATTCAGTACTTC. The genes are TRBV6-6 and TRBJ2-4; maybe TRBD2 (5 bases). Trimming shortened V by 4 bases and J by 6 bases, and 13 bases separated the two germline ends. CDR1 MNHNY and CDR2 SVGAGI come from the germline V gene (reference sequence). This CDR3 is built from 14 residues.

As regards this clone: Additional DNA sequences in this sample encode the identical CDR3. The V gene is TRBV5-1, the J gene TRBJ1-2; TRBD1 matches 9 bases. Germline V CDR1 and CDR2: SGHRS, YFSETQ. This CDR3 has 15 amino acids. V was pared by 0 bases and J by 4 bases, with 4 bases of the junction left unmatched. The DNA of the CDR3 is TGCGCCAGCAGCTTGGAGGGACAGGGAAGCTATGGCTACACCTTC. Translating it yields CASSLEGQGSYGYTF.

The chain uses TRBV28 and TRBJ2-1; TRBD2 matches 12 bases. The germline gives CDR1 MDHEN, CDR2 SYDVKM. The CDR3 extends over 16 amino acids. Trimming removed 2 bases from V and 6 bases from J; junction bases left unmatched: 5. Here the CDR3 reads CASSLLGLAGTNEQFF. In DNA, the CDR3 is TGTGCCAGCAGTTTACTCGGACTAGCGGGGACCAATGAGCAGTTCTTC.

This clone was counted once. V gene TRBV6-5 combines with J gene TRBJ2-1; 9 nucleotides match TRBD1. This CDR3 comprises 15 residues. Per the germline V gene, CDR1 is MNHEY and CDR2 is SVGAGI. With V trimmed by 9 bases and J by 7 bases, 13 bases remained unmatched. The CDR3 here is CASGTGTGFFNEQFF. The CDR3 region has the DNA TGTGCCAGTGGGACCGGGACAGGGTTCTTTAATGAGCAGTTCTTC.

This sequence joins TRBV11-2 and TRBJ2-2, with 12 bases fitting TRBD2. Looked up from germline, CDR1 is SGHAT and CDR2 is FQNNGV. The trim removed 6 bases at V and 7 bases at J, leaving 18 bases unmatched. The CDR3 runs 19 residues. This CDR3 is CASRNPARLAGGNNGELFF. The CDR3 DNA reads as TGTGCCAGCAGAAACCCGGCAAGGCTAGCGGGAGGGAATAACGGGGAGCTGTTTTTT.

The chain couples TRBV5-1 to TRBJ2-3, with 9 bases aligning to TRBD2. The CDR3 length is 15 residues. The junction had 9 bases not matched to a gene; V was cut back by 8 bases and J by 2 bases. CDR1 and CDR2 from the germline V gene are SGHRS and YFSETQ. The CDR3 nucleotides are TGCGCCAGTGGGGGGAGGACTAGCGACACAGATACGCAGTATTTT. Translation: CASGGRTSDTDTQYF.

This clone occurred a few times. The same CDR3 can be traced to other DNA sequences in this sample. The chain uses TRBV5-1 and TRBJ2-3, with TRBD1 as a possible D gene (5 bases). Germline assignment: CDR1 SGHRS and CDR2 YFSETQ. This CDR3 is 13 amino acids long. V was trimmed by 3 bases and J by 4 bases, leaving 9 bases between them. Written as DNA, the CDR3 is TGCGCCAGCAGCTCGCAGGGCGCAGATACGCAGTATTTT. Translating gives CASSSQGADTQYF.

The chain joins TRBV21-1 to TRBJ2-3; TRBD1 is the table's D call, not checked against the DNA. TRBV21-1 is flagged as a pseudogene. This CDR3 spans 20 amino acids. CDR3 sequence reads: CASSTPRETGIRSSTDTQYF. The CDR3 DNA reads TGTGCCAGCAGCACCCCCAGAGAAACAGGTATACGCTCTAGCACAGATACGCAGTATTTT.

J is TRBJ2-7 and V is TRBV9; TRBD2 aligns across 12 bases. Germline trimming cut 3 bases from V and 3 bases from J; bases unmatched to any gene: 7. CDR1 and CDR2 from the germline V gene are SGDLS and YYNGEE. This CDR3 is 16 amino acids long. DNA for the CDR3: TGTGCCAGCAGCGCCTTTACTAGCGGGAGGTTCTACGAGCAGTACTTC. This sequence encodes CASSAFTSGRFYEQYF.

The chain recombines TRBV9 with TRBJ2-7; 9 bases map to TRBD1. Germline V gene data show CDR1 as SGDLS and CDR2 as YYNGEE. This CDR3 comprises 15 residues. J gave up 4 bases and V 7 bases, and 12 bases lay outside the gene matches. The CDR3 DNA follows: TGTGCCAGCGGGTCGACAGGGGGAGAGGATTACGAGCAGTACTTC. This codes for CASGSTGGEDYEQYF.

DNA of the CDR3: TGTGCCAGCTCACCACAGGCAGGGGGTGAAACTGAAGCTTTCTTT. Translated, it gives CASSPQAGGETEAFF. The chain joins TRBV18 to TRBJ1-1; 7 nucleotides agree with TRBD1. V shed 1 base, J shed 5 bases, and the junction held 7 bases outside the gene matches. The CDR3 has 15 residues. Germline CDR1 KGHSH, CDR2 LQKENI. Drawing the rest from reference TRBV18 and TRBJ1-1, the complete variable domain is NAGVMQNPRHLVRRRGQEARLRCSPMKGHSHVYWYRQLPEEGLKFMVYLQKENIIDESGMPKERFSAEFPKEGPSILRIQQVVRGDSAAYFCASSPQAGGETEAFFGQGTRLTVV.

The chain carries TRBV7-3 and TRBJ2-7, with D possibly TRBD1 on 6 matching bases. This CDR3 comprises 15 residues. V shed 5 bases and J shed 5 bases, with 19 bases lying between them. Germline values: CDR1 SGHTA, CDR2 FQGTGA. CDR3 residues: CASSHGTSGRDEQYF. CDR3 DNA: TGTGCCAGCAGCCATGGGACATCCGGCAGAGACGAGCAGTACTTC.